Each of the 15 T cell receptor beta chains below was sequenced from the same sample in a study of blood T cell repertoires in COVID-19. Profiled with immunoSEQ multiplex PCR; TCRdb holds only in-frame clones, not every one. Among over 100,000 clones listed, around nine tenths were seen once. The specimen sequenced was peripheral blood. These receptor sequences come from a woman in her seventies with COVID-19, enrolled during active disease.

CDR3 in DNA: TGTGCCAGCAGCCCCAACCTAGCGGGGGGCACAGATACGCAGTATTTT. It encodes CASSPNLAGGTDTQYF. The V call is TRBV9, the J call TRBJ2-3; TRBD2 aligns across 10 bases. The germline V gene has CDR1 SGDLS and CDR2 YYNGEE. With 4 bases clipped from V and 1 base from J, the junction kept 6 bases outside the gene matches. The length of the CDR3 is 16 residues.

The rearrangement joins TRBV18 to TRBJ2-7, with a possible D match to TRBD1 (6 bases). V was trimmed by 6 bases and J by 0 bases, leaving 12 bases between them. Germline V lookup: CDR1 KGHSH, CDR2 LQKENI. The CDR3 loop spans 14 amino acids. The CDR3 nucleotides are TGTGCCAGCTCCCGTGGGGGCAGCTCCTACGAGCAGTACTTC. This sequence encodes CASSRGGSSYEQYF.

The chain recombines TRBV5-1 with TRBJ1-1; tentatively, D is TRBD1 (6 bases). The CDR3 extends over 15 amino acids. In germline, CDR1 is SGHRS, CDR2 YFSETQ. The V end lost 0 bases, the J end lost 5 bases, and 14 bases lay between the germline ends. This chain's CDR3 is CASSLALIGGTEAFF. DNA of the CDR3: TGCGCCAGCAGCTTGGCCTTAATAGGGGGAACTGAAGCTTTCTTT. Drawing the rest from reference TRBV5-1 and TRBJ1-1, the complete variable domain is KAGVTQTPRYLIKTRGQQVTLSCSPISGHRSVSWYQQTPGQGLQFLFEYFSETQRNKGNFPGRFSGRQFSNSRSEMNVSTLELGDSALYLCASSLALIGGTEAFFGQGTRLTVV.

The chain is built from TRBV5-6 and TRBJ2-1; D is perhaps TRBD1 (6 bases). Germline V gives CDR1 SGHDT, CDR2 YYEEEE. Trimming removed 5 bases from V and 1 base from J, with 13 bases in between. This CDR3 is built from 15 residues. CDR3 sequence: CASSGGQYSYNEQFF. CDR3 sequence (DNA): TGTGCCAGCAGTGGTGGACAGTATTCCTACAATGAGCAGTTCTTC.

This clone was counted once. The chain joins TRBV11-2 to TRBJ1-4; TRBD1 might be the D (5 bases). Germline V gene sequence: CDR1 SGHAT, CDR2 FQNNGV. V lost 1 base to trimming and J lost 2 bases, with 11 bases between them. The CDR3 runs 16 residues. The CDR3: CASSLVGRGTNEKLFF. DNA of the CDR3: TGTGCCAGCAGCTTAGTCGGCCGGGGGACTAATGAAAAACTGTTTTTT.

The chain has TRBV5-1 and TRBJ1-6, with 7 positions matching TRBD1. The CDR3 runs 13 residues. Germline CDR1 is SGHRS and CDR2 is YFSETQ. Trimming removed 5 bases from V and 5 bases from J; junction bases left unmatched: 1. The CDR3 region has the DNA TGCGCCAGCAGAACAGGGGATAATTCACCCCTCCACTTT. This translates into CASRTGDNSPLHF.

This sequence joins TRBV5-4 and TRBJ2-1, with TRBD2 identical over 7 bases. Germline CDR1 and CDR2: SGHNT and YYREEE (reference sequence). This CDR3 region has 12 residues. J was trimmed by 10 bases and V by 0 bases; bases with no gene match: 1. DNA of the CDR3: TGTGCCAGCAGCTTGGTTAGCGGGGAGCAGTTCTTC. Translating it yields CASSLVSGEQFF.

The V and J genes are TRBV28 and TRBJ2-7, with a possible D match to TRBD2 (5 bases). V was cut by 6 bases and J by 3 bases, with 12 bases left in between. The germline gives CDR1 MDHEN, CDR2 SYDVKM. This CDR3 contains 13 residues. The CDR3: CASRQTTRYEQYF. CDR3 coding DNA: TGTGCCAGCAGACAGACTACGCGCTACGAGCAGTACTTC.

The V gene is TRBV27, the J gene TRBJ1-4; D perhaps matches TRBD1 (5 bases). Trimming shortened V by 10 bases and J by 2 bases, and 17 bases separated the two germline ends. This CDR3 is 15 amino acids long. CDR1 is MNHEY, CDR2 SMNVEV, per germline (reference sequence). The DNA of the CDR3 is TGTGCCACCAAATGGGGACTAGGGACTAATGAAAAACTGTTTTTT. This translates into CATKWGLGTNEKLFF.

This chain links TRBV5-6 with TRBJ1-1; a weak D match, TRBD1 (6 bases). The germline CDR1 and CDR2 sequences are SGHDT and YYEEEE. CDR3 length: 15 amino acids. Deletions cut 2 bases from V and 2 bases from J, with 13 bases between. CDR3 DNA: TGTGCCAGCAGCTTATACAGGGAGTTTAACACTGAAGCTTTCTTT. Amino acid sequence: CASSLYREFNTEAFF.

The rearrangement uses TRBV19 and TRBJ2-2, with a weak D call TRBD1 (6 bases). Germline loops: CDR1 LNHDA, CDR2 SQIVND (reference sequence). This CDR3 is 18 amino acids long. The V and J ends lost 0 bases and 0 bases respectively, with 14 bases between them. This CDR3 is CASSIDQTGTPNTGELFF. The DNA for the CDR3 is TGTGCCAGTAGTATAGACCAAACCGGGACACCGAACACCGGGGAGCTGTTTTTT. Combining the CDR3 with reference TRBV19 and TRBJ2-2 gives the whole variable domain DGGITQSPKYLFRKEGQNVTLSCEQNLNHDAMYWYRQDPGQGLRLIYYSQIVNDFQKGDIAEGYSVSREKKESFPLTVTSAQKNPTAFYLCASSIDQTGTPNTGELFFGEGSRLTVL.

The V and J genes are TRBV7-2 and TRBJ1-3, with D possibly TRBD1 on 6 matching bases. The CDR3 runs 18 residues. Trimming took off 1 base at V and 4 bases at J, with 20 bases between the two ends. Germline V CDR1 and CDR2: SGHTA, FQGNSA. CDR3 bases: TGTGCCAGCAGCTTAGTTTACGGTCGGGGGGCGGTGGGAAACACCATATATTTT. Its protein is CASSLVYGRGAVGNTIYF.

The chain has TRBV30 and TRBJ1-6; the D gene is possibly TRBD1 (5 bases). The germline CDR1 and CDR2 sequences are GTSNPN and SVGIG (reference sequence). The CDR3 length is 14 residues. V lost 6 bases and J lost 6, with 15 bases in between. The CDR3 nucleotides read TGTGCCTGCGGAGAGACAGTGACTAATTCACCCCTCCACTTT. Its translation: CACGETVTNSPLHF. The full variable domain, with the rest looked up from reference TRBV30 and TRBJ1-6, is SQTIHQWPATLVQPVGSPLSLECTVEGTSNPNLYWYRQAAGRGLQLLFYSVGIGQISSEVPQNLSASRPQDRQFILSSKKLLLSDSGFYLCACGETVTNSPLHFGNGTRLTVT.

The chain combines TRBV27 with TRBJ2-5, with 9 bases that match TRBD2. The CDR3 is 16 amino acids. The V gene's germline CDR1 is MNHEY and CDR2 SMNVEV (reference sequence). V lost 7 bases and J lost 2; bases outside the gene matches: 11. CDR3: CASKPGLAVAQETQYF. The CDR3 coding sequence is TGTGCCAGCAAACCGGGACTAGCAGTTGCGCAAGAGACCCAGTACTTC.

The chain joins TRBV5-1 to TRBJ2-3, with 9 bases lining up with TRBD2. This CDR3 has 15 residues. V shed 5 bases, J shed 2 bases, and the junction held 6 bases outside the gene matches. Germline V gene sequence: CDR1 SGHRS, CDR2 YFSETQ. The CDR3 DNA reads TGCGCCAGCAGAAGCGGGGGGCCTATCACAGATACGCAGTATTTT. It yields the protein CASRSGGPITDTQYF.